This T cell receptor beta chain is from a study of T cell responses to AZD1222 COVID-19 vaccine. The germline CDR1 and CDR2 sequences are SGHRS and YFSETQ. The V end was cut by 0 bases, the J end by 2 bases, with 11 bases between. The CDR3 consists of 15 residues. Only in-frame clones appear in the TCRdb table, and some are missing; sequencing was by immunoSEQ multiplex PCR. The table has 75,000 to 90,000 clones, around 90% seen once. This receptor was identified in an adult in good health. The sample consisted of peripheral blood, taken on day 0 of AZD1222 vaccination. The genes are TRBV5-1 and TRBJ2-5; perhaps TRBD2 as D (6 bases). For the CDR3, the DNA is TGCGCCAGCAGCTTGGCCACGGGGGTGCAAGAGACCCAGTACTTC. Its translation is CASSLATGVQETQYF.